The rows below give T cell receptor beta chains drawn from one sample of a study of shared clonotypes between healthy human individuals. Assay: immunoSEQ multiplex PCR; the TCRdb copy retains only in-frame clones and omits some. The sample consists of under 1,900,000 clones, around 98.5% of them appearing once. The specimen sequenced was naive CD4+ T cells sorted from blood. The source is a man between 25 and 39 years old in good health. Each CDR3 is given with its conserved first and last residue. D genes are given only for firm matches. Rows give clone size only sometimes, using once, few, many, or a class for an expanded clone.

abundance,j_gene,d_gene,v_gene,CDR3nt,CDR3aa
NA,TRBJ1-5,NA,TRBV28,TGTGCCAGCAGTTTACTGGGCAATCAGCCCCAGCATTTT,CASSLLGNQPQHF
NA,TRBJ1-4,NA,TRBV11-2,TGTGCCAGCAGCTGGGACCTAATTAATGAAAAACTGTTTTTT,CASSWDLINEKLFF
NA,TRBJ2-1,TRBD2,TRBV28,TGTGCCAGCAGTTCTTCAGCGGGAGGTTGGTACAATGAGCAGTTCTTC,CASSSSAGGWYNEQFF
NA,TRBJ2-3,TRBD2,TRBV10-3,TGTGCCATCAGCTCGACTAGCGGATCCTTTAAAGGGCGGGGAGATACGCAGTATTTT,CAISSTSGSFKGRGDTQYF
NA,TRBJ2-1,TRBD1,TRBV18,TGTGCCAGCTTTCCGGGACAGGGGGCCCCGAGCTCCTACAATGAGCAGTTCTTC,CASFPGQGAPSSYNEQFF
NA,TRBJ2-3,TRBD1,TRBV5-1,TGCGCCAGCAGCCTCCGGGACAGAGCACAGGATACGCAGTATTTT,CASSLRDRAQDTQYF
NA,TRBJ2-7,NA,TRBV6-6,TGTGCCAGCAGGGCCGGTGGCGAGCAGTACTTC,CASRAGGEQYF
NA,TRBJ2-1,TRBD1,TRBV2,TGTGCCAGCAGTGAAGCCCTCCGGACAGGGGGAAATGAGCAGTTCTTC,CASSEALRTGGNEQFF
NA,TRBJ2-7,NA,TRBV25-1,TGTGCCAGCAGTGAACCTAGCACGTTCTCCGAGCAGTACTTC,CASSEPSTFSEQYF
NA,TRBJ1-2,NA,TRBV5-1,TGCGCCAGCAGCTTGGTCAGGGGCGAAATGGGTGGCTACACCTTC,CASSLVRGEMGGYTF
NA,TRBJ1-1,TRBD1,TRBV5-4,TGTGCCAGCAGCTTGCCAGACAGGGGGAACACTGAAGCTTTCTTT,CASSLPDRGNTEAFF
NA,TRBJ1-5,NA,TRBV5-5,TGTGCCAGCAGCTCCGACACCCTCGGAACGCCCCAGCATTTT,CASSSDTLGTPQHF
once,TRBJ2-5,TRBD2,TRBV18,TGTGCCAGCTCACCTCCTGGACTAGCGGAAGAGACCCAGTACTTC,CASSPPGLAEETQYF
NA,TRBJ2-7,TRBD1,TRBV30,TGTGCCTGGAGTCCAACTTGGGGACAGGGGGCTTCCTACGAGCAGTACTTC,CAWSPTWGQGASYEQYF
NA,TRBJ2-5,NA,TRBV6-5,TGTGCCAGCAGCTCCAGATGGTTACAAGAGACCCAGTACTTC,CASSSRWLQETQYF
NA,TRBJ2-7,NA,TRBV18,TGTGCCAGCTCACCAGCGGGGGCTCACGAGCAGTACTTC,CASSPAGAHEQYF
NA,TRBJ2-1,TRBD2,TRBV7-9,TGTGCCAGCAGCTTGGGGACTACGGCGTACAATGAGCAGTTCTTC,CASSLGTTAYNEQFF
NA,TRBJ2-3,TRBD1,TRBV5-5,TGTGCCAGCACCCACGGGACAGGATTCACAGATACGCAGTATTTT,CASTHGTGFTDTQYF
NA,TRBJ2-1,NA,TRBV7-9,TGTGCCAGCACCCAAGTCCCGACCAGGGACCGGGGTGAGCAGTTCTTC,CASTQVPTRDRGEQFF
NA,TRBJ2-2,NA,TRBV5-1,TGCGCCAGCGGGGGAGCAGCACTCACCGGGGAGCTGTTTTTT,CASGGAALTGELFF
NA,TRBJ1-1,NA,TRBV11-3,TGTGCCAGCAGCATCTGGTCAAACACTGAAGCTTTCTTT,CASSIWSNTEAFF
NA,TRBJ2-1,TRBD2,TRBV5-1,TGCGCCAGCAGCCGGAGGGCTAGCGGAGTTACCTACAATGAGCAGTTCTTC,CASSRRASGVTYNEQFF
NA,TRBJ2-1,NA,TRBV10-1,TGCGCCAGCAGTGGACCATACAATGAGCAGTTCTTC,CASSGPYNEQFF
NA,TRBJ1-4,TRBD1,TRBV5-1,TGCGCCAGCAGCGACATATCCCGGGACAGGGTTCTTGGCCTAAAACTGTTTTTT,CASSDISRDRVLGLKLFF
once,TRBJ2-7,TRBD2,TRBV5-1,TGCGCCAGCAGCTTGCTAGCGGGAGTTTCCGAGCAGTACTTC,CASSLLAGVSEQYF
NA,TRBJ2-1,NA,TRBV7-6,TGTGCCAGCAGCTTAAGTACGGCTTTGAGGCACAATGAGCAGTTCTTC,CASSLSTALRHNEQFF
NA,TRBJ2-5,TRBD2,TRBV7-9,TGTGCCAGCAGCTTCGGGACTAGCGTACAAGAGACCCAGTACTTC,CASSFGTSVQETQYF
NA,TRBJ1-4,NA,TRBV5-6,TGTGCCAGCAGCCTGAAGGTTCAAGCGGGAGAAAAACTGTTTTTT,CASSLKVQAGEKLFF
NA,TRBJ2-1,NA,TRBV9,TGTGCCAGCAGCGTGGGGGGAGGCTCCTACAATGAGCAGTTCTTC,CASSVGGGSYNEQFF
NA,TRBJ2-3,TRBD2,TRBV19,TGTGCCAGTAGTGACCCCCTAGCGGGAAGATACACAGATACGCAGTATTTT,CASSDPLAGRYTDTQYF
NA,TRBJ2-5,NA,TRBV20-1,TGCAGTGCCGGAACAGCGGAGACCCAGTACTTC,CSAGTAETQYF
NA,TRBJ1-1,NA,TRBV5-1,TGCGCCAGCAGCAACGGGGGGATTAACACTGAAGCTTTCTTT,CASSNGGINTEAFF
NA,TRBJ1-2,TRBD1,TRBV5-6,TGTGCCAGCAGATTGACAGGGGTTCACTATGGCTACACCTTC,CASRLTGVHYGYTF
NA,TRBJ2-5,TRBD2,TRBV5-1,TGCGCCAGCAGCGCAGGAGGAGGGAGGGCCCAGTACTTC,CASSAGGGRAQYF
NA,TRBJ2-2,NA,TRBV27,TGTGCCAGCAGCATTATTACCCATACAGGGTCCGGGGAGCTGTTTTTT,CASSIITHTGSGELFF
NA,TRBJ1-2,NA,TRBV7-9,TGTGCCAGCCAAATGTTGGGGGCTCAAGGCTACACCTTC,CASQMLGAQGYTF
NA,TRBJ2-7,NA,TRBV7-9,TGTGCCAGCAGCTTAATTGGGGTTTCCTACGAGCAGTACTTC,CASSLIGVSYEQYF
NA,TRBJ2-3,TRBD2,TRBV11-2,TGTGCCAGCAGCACCCTTCCGACTAGCGGGATCTACACAGATACGCAGTATTTT,CASSTLPTSGIYTDTQYF
NA,TRBJ2-7,TRBD1,TRBV28,TGTGCCAGCAGTCCGGAAGGGGGACAGGTCCCCTACGAGCAGTACTTC,CASSPEGGQVPYEQYF
NA,TRBJ2-7,NA,TRBV6-5,TGTGCCAGCAGTTACGCCTCGGACGGGACCTACGAGCAGTACTTC,CASSYASDGTYEQYF
NA,TRBJ2-3,NA,TRBV5-4,TGTGCCAGCAGCAAAGACTCTCCCACAGATACGCAGTATTTT,CASSKDSPTDTQYF
NA,TRBJ2-1,TRBD2,TRBV6-5,TGTGCCAGCAAACTAGCGGGAGGGGCCTATGAGCAGTTCTTC,CASKLAGGAYEQFF
NA,TRBJ2-5,NA,TRBV7-6,TGTGCCAGCAGCTTAGAGCCGGGTCAAGAGACCCAGTACTTC,CASSLEPGQETQYF
NA,TRBJ1-5,TRBD1,TRBV28,TGTGCCAGCAGTTTCAACAGGGGGCGCGATCAGCCCCAGCATTTT,CASSFNRGRDQPQHF
NA,TRBJ1-4,NA,TRBV27,TGTGCCAGCGGGGTGACTTATTTTAATGAAAAACTGTTTTTT,CASGVTYFNEKLFF
NA,TRBJ1-1,NA,TRBV5-1,TGCGCCAGCAGCCTAGGAACTTCGGGAACTGAAGCTTTCTTT,CASSLGTSGTEAFF
NA,TRBJ2-1,NA,TRBV4-2,TGTGCCAGCAGCCAGGCCATCGAGGCGGGTAGGGAGCAGTTCTTC,CASSQAIEAGREQFF
NA,TRBJ1-2,NA,TRBV9,TGTGCCAGCAGCCCCACCGGCGTGAGCTATGGCTACACCTTC,CASSPTGVSYGYTF
NA,TRBJ2-7,NA,TRBV7-9,TGTGCCAGCAGCTTAGAACGGCGGGGCCACTACGAGCAGTACTTC,CASSLERRGHYEQYF